The 9 T cell receptor beta chains below come from one sample, sequenced in a study of cytotoxic CD8 clonotypes in ibrutinib-treated CLL. Using immunoSEQ multiplex PCR, the repertoire was profiled, and TCRdb retains in-frame clones only, with some absent. The sample comprises 35,000 or so clones, 71% of which are singletons, and roughly 17% rests with the top ten. The sequences come from PBMCs, collected at disease progression, from a patient treated with ibrutinib. The receptors originated from a human donor with chronic lymphocytic leukemia.

The table lists this clone with a few counts. The chain recombines TRBV7-9 with TRBJ1-4, with D tentatively TRBD1 (5 bases). V gave up 3 bases and J gave up 7 bases, with 15 bases separating them. There are 15 residues in the CDR3. The germline V gene encodes CDR1 SEHNR and CDR2 FQNEAQ (reference sequence). CDR3 sequence (DNA): TGTGCCAGCAGCTTTGGGGCTACCCAAGCTGAAAAACTGTTTTTT. Protein product: CASSFGATQAEKLFF.

This clone was recorded a few times. The rearrangement joins TRBV27 to TRBJ1-6, with TRBD1 matching over 9 bases. There are 16 residues in the CDR3. Germline V gene sequence: CDR1 MNHEY, CDR2 SMNVEV (reference sequence). The junction had 9 bases not matched to a gene; V was cut back by 5 bases and J by 7 bases. DNA of the CDR3: TGTGCCAGCAGTCTCGGACAGGGGTTAGAAAATTCACCCCTCCACTTT. The encoded protein is CASSLGQGLENSPLHF.

This rearrangement joins TRBV27 to TRBJ1-5, with a weak D call TRBD1 (5 bases). V was cut by 7 bases and J by 4 bases, with 8 bases left in between. The CDR3 has 12 amino acids. From germline, CDR1 is MNHEY and CDR2 SMNVEV (reference sequence). As DNA, the CDR3 is TGTGCCAGCACCTCAGGGAATCAGCCCCAGCATTTT. This encodes CASTSGNQPQHF.

The genes are TRBV21-1 and TRBJ1-2. TRBV21-1 is noted as a pseudogene. The CDR3 spans 13 residues. The CDR3 sequence: CASRTSYPEGYTF. Written as DNA, the CDR3 is TGTGCCAGCAGAACGAGCTACCCAGAGGGCTACACCTTC.

The rearrangement joins TRBV6-6 to TRBJ2-7, with D possibly TRBD1 on 6 matching bases. Germline V gives CDR1 MNHNY, CDR2 SVGAGI (reference sequence). V gave up 6 bases and J gave up 5 bases, with 14 bases separating them. The CDR3 is made up of 13 amino acids. The DNA of the CDR3 is TGTGCCAGCAGCCAAGGACAGACCCACGAGCAGTACTTC. Its protein product is CASSQGQTHEQYF.

The chain combines TRBV15 with TRBJ2-7; D ambiguous. The ends were cut back, 1 base at V and 2 bases at J, with 6 bases in the middle. The germline gives CDR1 LNHNV, CDR2 YYDKDF (reference sequence). The CDR3 runs to 13 residues. Here the CDR3 DNA reads TGTGCCACCAGCAGAGGGGCTACCTACGAGCAGTACTTC. Translating it yields CATSRGATYEQYF.

J is TRBJ1-5 and V is TRBV6-6, with TRBD1 as a possible D gene (5 bases). Germline V gene lookup returns CDR1 MNHNY and CDR2 SVGAGI (reference sequence). Trimming cost V 6 bases and J 2 bases, with 17 bases left between them. The CDR3 consists of 16 residues. CDR3 region: CASSPPGAQGNQPQHF. The CDR3 DNA reads as TGTGCCAGCAGCCCCCCCGGGGCCCAGGGCAATCAGCCCCAGCATTTT.

The chain combines TRBV11-2 with TRBJ2-3; 10 nucleotides match TRBD1. CDR1 is SGHAT, CDR2 FQNNGV, per germline. This CDR3 is 17 amino acids long. The junction had 12 bases not matched to a gene; V was cut back by 3 bases and J by 6 bases. This CDR3 is CASSLGQGIPTSDTQYF. The CDR3 DNA follows: TGTGCCAGCAGCTTGGGACAGGGGATCCCAACGTCGGATACGCAGTATTTT. Full variable domain (rest looked up from reference TRBV11-2 and TRBJ2-3): EAGVAQSPRYKIIEKRQSVAFWCNPISGHATLYWYQQILGQGPKLLIQFQNNGVVDDSQLPKDRFSAERLKGVDSTLKIQPAKLEDSAVYLCASSLGQGIPTSDTQYFGPGTRLTVL.

This clone was observed once. This specimen includes other DNA sequences encoding the same CDR3. The gene calls are TRBV6-5 and TRBJ1-2; D not certain. Trimming shortened V by 5 bases and J by 5 bases, and 6 bases separated the two germline ends. Germline CDR1 reads MNHEY; CDR2 reads SVGAGI. This CDR3 is 11 amino acids long. The CDR3 here is CASSPLYGYTF. CDR3 DNA sequence: TGTGCCAGCAGTCCCCTGTATGGCTACACCTTC.